A selection of T cell receptor beta chains follows, all from one sample in a study of blood T cell dynamics during melanoma immunotherapy. Sequencing was performed with immunoSEQ multiplex PCR; in TCRdb, only in-frame clones are kept and a portion is missing. The table records under 15,000 clones, just over 85% of them present only once. The input for sequencing was blood, taken from a patient treated with checkpoint blockade. These receptors were collected from a human donor with melanoma. Each CDR3 is given with its conserved first and last residue. Only part of the rows carry a size: once, few, many, or a class if the clone is expanded.

j_call v_call clone_size cdr3_aa
TRBJ2-7 TRBV5-6 . CASDRLAGGPYEQYF
TRBJ1-3 TRBV7-2 . CASSWDSSGNTIYF
TRBJ1-2 TRBV7-9 . CASSLVGQGADGYTF
TRBJ1-5 TRBV5-6 . CASSSGSYNQPQHF
TRBJ2-7 TRBV2 . CASSEVWGNVEQYF
TRBJ2-1 TRBV19 . CASSRSGSGNEQFF
TRBJ1-6 TRBV5-4 . CASSWTSRVNSPLHF
TRBJ1-4 TRBV6-5 . CASSTDWAGEKLFF
TRBJ2-3 TRBV30 . CAWGDRGDTQYF
TRBJ2-2 TRBV6-5 . CASIKTEVGELFF
TRBJ2-1 TRBV27 . CASSLIRLAGIYNEQFF
TRBJ2-7 TRBV5-6 . CASSLFSGYEQYF
TRBJ2-1 TRBV6-1 . CASSGTGASARSFNEQFF
TRBJ2-3 TRBV5-1 . CASSLGGRGTTDTQYF
TRBJ2-3 TRBV28 . CASSFRTSVLGTDTQYF
TRBJ2-7 TRBV19 . CASSNDRGDEQYF
TRBJ2-1 TRBV7-9 . CASSFVSRVSSSYNEQFF
TRBJ2-1 TRBV5-5 . CASSSGTSRSGQFF
TRBJ2-6 TRBV19 . CASSITISGANVLTF
TRBJ1-5 TRBV11-3 . CASSVIGGQPQHF
TRBJ2-2 TRBV4-3 . CANSRNLGGGTGELFF
TRBJ2-7 TRBV27 . CASSPAYEQYF
TRBJ2-5 TRBV19 . CASSSQGAMETQYF
TRBJ2-5 TRBV5-4 . CASRTSGQETQYF
TRBJ1-6 TRBV10-3 once CAIRSSYNSPLHF
TRBJ1-1 TRBV9 . CASRREGAATEAFF
TRBJ2-3 TRBV6-5 . CASRRTGATDTQYF
TRBJ2-1 TRBV7-6 . CASSQVRDRVFLEQFF
TRBJ1-2 TRBV15 . CATSSYSTANYGYTF
TRBJ2-3 TRBV19 . CASSISGTDTQYF
TRBJ2-5 TRBV12-5 . CASGLAGGLKTQYF
TRBJ2-1 TRBV11-2 once CASSLVQLNEQFF
TRBJ2-1 TRBV7-2 . CASSFLQGYNNEQFF
TRBJ2-5 TRBV7-3 few CASSPGLRDSQETQYF
TRBJ2-3 TRBV10-3 once CAISETGISLADTQYF
TRBJ2-3 TRBV30 . CAWSVRAITDTQYF
TRBJ2-2 TRBV11-1 . CASSYGDRDTGELFF
TRBJ1-2 TRBV2 . CASSVGTATGHYTF
TRBJ2-3 TRBV5-4 . CASSFRTGTDTQYF
TRBJ2-3 TRBV5-1 . CASSLAGTQRTDTQYF